The T cell receptor (beta chain) described here comes from a study of blood T cell repertoires in COVID-19. Study at large: Specimens from acute and convalescent COVID-19 originated in the United States, Italy and Spain.

TCRdb's table, derived via immunoSEQ multiplex PCR, lists solely in-frame clones and lacks some. The sample holds 250,000 to 350,000 clones, roughly 87% seen once. From germline, CDR1 is MNHEY and CDR2 SVGAGI. The V end lost 6 bases, the J end lost 6 bases, and 6 bases lay between the germline ends. This CDR3 is built from 10 residues. The age range of participants was about 18 to 100 years, with residence in about two dozen US areas. Self-reported history from a screening survey and questionnaire set each donor's cohort. Two negative PCRs, clearance, or symptom resolution were required of recovered Cohort 3 donors.

The source of this sequence is a young woman who had recovered from COVID-19. The sample taken for sequencing was PBMCs or T cells enriched from blood (not recorded which). This sequence joins TRBV6-5 and TRBJ2-7; D call uncertain. The CDR3, as DNA: TGTGCCAGCAGGAAGAGCGAGCAGTACTTC. Translated, it gives CASRKSEQYF.